The rows below give T cell receptor beta chains drawn from one sample of a study of neoadjuvant nivolumab and ipilimumab in lung cancer. Repertoires were generated with immunoSEQ multiplex PCR, while TCRdb's copy carries only in-frame clones and drops some. The table has 5,000 to 6,500 clones, 65% seen once; the top ten hold about 14%. This material consisted of tumor tissue, taken after neoadjuvant nivolumab, alone or with ipilimumab, at or shortly before surgery. The receptors shown here come from an adult with non-small cell lung cancer. The CDR3 runs from the conserved cysteine through the conserved F or W. A D gene is named only where the DNA matches it firmly. Only some rows state a clone size, as once, few, many or a class for expanded clones.

length,D,V,size,J,DNA,CDR3
15,-,TRBV4-1,-,TRBJ2-1,TGCGCCAGCAGCCCGCTCCGGGTCCTAACCAATGAGCAGTTCTTC,CASSPLRVLTNEQFF
15,-,TRBV10-1,-,TRBJ1-3,TGCGCCAGCAGTGCTGGGGGAATCTCTGGAAACACCATATATTTT,CASSAGGISGNTIYF
16,-,TRBV7-8,-,TRBJ1-1,TGTGCCAGCAGCTTAGGGGGGCGGCAATCGAACACTGAAGCTTTCTTT,CASSLGGRQSNTEAFF
14,-,TRBV14,-,TRBJ1-5,TGTGCCAGCAGCCAAGCGGCCAGCAATCAGCCCCAGCATTTT,CASSQAASNQPQHF
12,-,TRBV6-5,-,TRBJ1-2,TGTGCCAGCAGGCAGGGACGAGTTGGCTACACCTTC,CASRQGRVGYTF
14,-,TRBV28,-,TRBJ1-1,TGTGCCAGCGCGAATGGACAGAAGAACACTGAAGCTTTCTTT,CASANGQKNTEAFF
13,-,TRBV5-1,few,TRBJ1-1,TGCGCCAGCAGCCCCCTGGGGAGTCCTGAAGCTTTCTTT,CASSPLGSPEAFF
15,TRBD1,TRBV5-1,-,TRBJ1-4,TGCGCCAGCAGCTTGGCCGGGACAGGGGCTGAAAAACTGTTTTTT,CASSLAGTGAEKLFF
16,TRBD2,TRBV5-4,few,TRBJ2-1,TGTGCCAGCAGCTTGGCGGCTAGCGGGAGTATCGATGAGCAGTTCTTC,CASSLAASGSIDEQFF
18,TRBD2,TRBV5-1,-,TRBJ2-7,TGCGCCAGCAGCTCGGGACTAGCGGGAGCTATCGTCCCCTACGAGCAGTACTTC,CASSSGLAGAIVPYEQYF
16,TRBD1,TRBV7-9,-,TRBJ2-2,TGTGCCAGCAGCTCGGGACAGGGGTTTAGCACCGGGGAGCTGTTTTTT,CASSSGQGFSTGELFF
14,-,TRBV5-1,-,TRBJ1-6,TGCGCCAGCAGCTTGGATTTTGATAATTCACCCCTCCACTTT,CASSLDFDNSPLHF
15,TRBD2,TRBV2,-,TRBJ2-5,TGTGCCAGCAGTGTGATAGCGGGAGCGGGGGAGACCCAGTACTTC,CASSVIAGAGETQYF
16,-,TRBV6-6,-,TRBJ2-2,TGTGCCAGCAGCCATTCCCGACAGATGTCCACCGGGGAGCTGTTTTTT,CASSHSRQMSTGELFF
14,TRBD2,TRBV28,-,TRBJ2-1,TGTGCCAGCAGTTCTAGCGGCCTGTACAATGAGCAGTTCTTC,CASSSSGLYNEQFF
13,-,TRBV5-4,-,TRBJ2-5,TGTGCCAGCAGACGTGGGACCGAAGAGACCCAGTACTTC,CASRRGTEETQYF
14,-,TRBV27,-,TRBJ1-2,TGTGCCAGCAGTTTATTCAGTTCGTATGGTGGCTACACCTTC,CASSLFSSYGGYTF
15,-,TRBV11-2,-,TRBJ2-1,TGTGCCAGCACCCCAGGGGGCGGGAGTGTGAATGAGCAGTTCTTC,CASTPGGGSVNEQFF
13,-,TRBV5-6,large,TRBJ2-5,TGTGCCAGCAGACGTGGGACCGAAGAGACCCAGTACTTC,CASRRGTEETQYF
14,TRBD1,TRBV7-9,large,TRBJ1-2,TGTGCCAGCAGCCCAGGACAGGGGGCCTATGGCTACACCTTC,CASSPGQGAYGYTF
14,-,TRBV28,-,TRBJ1-5,TGTGCCAGCAGGTATCAGGATGGCAATCAGCCCCAGCATTTT,CASRYQDGNQPQHF
11,-,TRBV18,-,TRBJ2-3,TGTGCCAGCTCGTCCACAGATACGCAGTATTTT,CASSSTDTQYF
14,-,TRBV6-5,few,TRBJ1-3,TGTGCCAGCAGTTACTTTCCACTTGGAAACACCATATATTTT,CASSYFPLGNTIYF
14,-,TRBV30,medium-sized,TRBJ2-7,TGTGCCTGGAGTGTACAAGGAAACTCCTACGAGCAGTACTTC,CAWSVQGNSYEQYF
16,TRBD2,TRBV10-2,few,TRBJ2-1,TGCGCCAGCAGTGAGTGGTTAGCGGGAGGGCCGAGGGAGCAGTTCTTC,CASSEWLAGGPREQFF
13,-,TRBV6-1,-,TRBJ2-5,TGTGCCAGCAGTGAAGTCAGGGCGGAGACCCAGTACTTC,CASSEVRAETQYF
13,TRBD2,TRBV6-5,-,TRBJ2-5,TGTGCCAGCAAGGCTAGCGGCTCAGAGACCCAGTACTTC,CASKASGSETQYF
13,-,TRBV12-5,few,TRBJ1-1,TGTGCTAGTGGTCCACCTGGGGGAACTGAAGCTTTCTTT,CASGPPGGTEAFF
18,TRBD2,TRBV9,-,TRBJ2-2,TGTGCCAGCAGCTCTCCCGGGCTGCTAGCGGGAGTCAACGGGGAGCTGTTTTTT,CASSSPGLLAGVNGELFF
13,-,TRBV5-1,-,TRBJ1-1,TGCGCCAGCAGTATGGACAGCAACACTGAAGCTTTCTTT,CASSMDSNTEAFF
11,TRBD1,TRBV29-1,few,TRBJ1-2,TGCAGCGTTGTAGGGGGCCGTGGCTACACCTTC,CSVVGGRGYTF
18,-,TRBV14,-,TRBJ1-4,TGTGCCAGCAGCCAAGAAGGGGGGGTTGAGCCGCGGTGGGAAAAACTGTTTTTT,CASSQEGGVEPRWEKLFF
11,-,TRBV30,-,TRBJ2-2,TGTGCCTGGAGACGCGCCGGGGAGCTGTTTTTT,CAWRRAGELFF
16,TRBD1,TRBV5-6,few,TRBJ1-5,TGTGCCAGCAGCCTGTACCAAGGACAGGGCGGACAGCCCCAGCATTTT,CASSLYQGQGGQPQHF
16,TRBD1,TRBV7-9,-,TRBJ2-2,TGTGCCAGCAGCTTACGGACAGGGGTGGAAACCGGGGAGCTGTTTTTT,CASSLRTGVETGELFF
13,-,TRBV29-1,once,TRBJ2-3,TGCAGCGCTCGGCCCCCGGCGGGAGATACGCAGTATTTT,CSARPPAGDTQYF
14,-,TRBV5-1,few,TRBJ2-5,TGCGCCAGCAGCTCAGGGCTGGATCGGGAGACCCAGTACTTC,CASSSGLDRETQYF
14,-,TRBV11-2,few,TRBJ1-1,TGTGCCAGCAGCTTAAACATCGACAGCAGGGAAGCTTTCTTT,CASSLNIDSREAFF
15,-,TRBV5-1,-,TRBJ2-7,TGCGCCAGCAGCGCGCAGCCAGGGCCTAGCTACGAGCAGTACTTC,CASSAQPGPSYEQYF
14,-,TRBV10-3,-,TRBJ2-5,TGTGCCATCAGTGAGTCGACAAGCCAAGAGACCCAGTACTTC,CAISESTSQETQYF
13,TRBD1,TRBV30,-,TRBJ1-4,TGTGCCTGGGAGGGACAGACTAATGAAAAACTGTTTTTT,CAWEGQTNEKLFF
15,-,TRBV4-1,-,TRBJ1-4,TGCGCCAGCAGCCAAGCCGACAGCCCCTGGGAAAAACTGTTTTTT,CASSQADSPWEKLFF
13,-,TRBV5-6,-,TRBJ2-3,TGTGCCAGCAGCTTGGACAGATCAGATACGCAGTATTTT,CASSLDRSDTQYF
10,-,TRBV27,-,TRBJ2-2,TGTGCCAGCAGCTTCGGGGAGCTGTTTTTT,CASSFGELFF